Each of the 27 T cell receptor beta chains below was sequenced from the same sample in a study of blood T cell repertoires in COVID-19. Produced via immunoSEQ multiplex PCR; TCRdb's table is partial and in-frame only. The sample yields 150,000 to 180,000 clones, just under 85% seen once. Sequences were obtained from peripheral blood. These receptor sequences come from an older woman with acute or convalescent COVID-19.

This clone was counted once. The rearrangement joins TRBV5-1 to TRBJ1-2, with D perhaps TRBD1 (5 bases). This CDR3 spans 14 amino acids. The V gene's germline CDR1 is SGHRS and CDR2 YFSETQ. V was cut by 0 bases and J by 7 bases, with 13 bases left in between. The CDR3 sequence: CASSLDGRVTGYTF. Here the CDR3 DNA reads TGCGCCAGCAGCTTGGATGGCAGGGTAACTGGCTACACCTTC.

For the CDR3, the DNA is TGTGCCAGTAGTATACGGGAGAGAAACACTGAAGCTTTCTTT. It is translated as CASSIRERNTEAFF. V and J are TRBV19 and TRBJ1-1; D is unclear. V was cut by 2 bases and J by 2 bases, with 9 bases left in between. This CDR3 region has 14 residues. Germline assignment: CDR1 LNHDA and CDR2 SQIVND (reference sequence).

The CDR3 loop reads CASSRPTGIMRGYTF. The CDR3 DNA reads as TGTGCCAGCAGTCGACCGACAGGGATAATGCGTGGCTACACCTTC. The chain recombines TRBV6-2 or TRBV6-3 with TRBJ1-2; the match to TRBD1 covers 7 bases. Looked up from germline, CDR1 is MNHEY and CDR2 is SVGEGT. V dropped 5 bases and J dropped 7; count of bases not matched to a gene: 13. The CDR3 extends over 15 amino acids.

This sequence joins TRBV2 and TRBJ1-6; possible D gene TRBD1, 6 bases. Germline lookup yields CDR1 SNHLY and CDR2 FYNNEI. Trimming cost V 6 bases and J 9 bases, with 15 bases left between them. The CDR3 has 14 residues. The CDR3 DNA reads as TGTGCCAGCAGAATAACAGGGAGGGCTTCACCCCTCCACTTT. It specifies CASRITGRASPLHF.

This clone appeared once. J is TRBJ2-7 and V is TRBV19, with TRBD1 matching over 8 bases. The CDR3 has 15 amino acids. Germline V CDR1 and CDR2: LNHDA, SQIVND (reference sequence). Unmatched junction bases numbered 5, after V lost 3 bases and J lost 1 base. The CDR3 DNA reads TGTGCCAGTAGTATGAGCGACAGGGGTTCCTACGAGCAGTACTTC. Translated: CASSMSDRGSYEQYF.

The V call is TRBV7-3, the J call TRBJ1-1; D possibly corresponds to TRBD1 (6 bases). The CDR3 loop spans 14 amino acids. Per the germline V gene, CDR1 is SGHTA and CDR2 is FQGTGA. V dropped 5 bases and J dropped 1 base, with 11 bases sitting between them. For the CDR3, the DNA is TGTGCCAGCAGCACATCGGGACAGAACACTGAAGCTTTCTTT. Protein: CASSTSGQNTEAFF. Variable domain in full (rest from reference TRBV7-3 and TRBJ1-1): GAGVSQTPSNKVTEKGKYVELRCDPISGHTALYWYRQSLGQGPEFLIYFQGTGAADDSGLPNDRFFAVRPEGSVSTLKIQRTERGDSAVYLCASSTSGQNTEAFFGQGTRLTVV.

This clone occurred once. The CDR3 reads CASTGRLAGDGANVLTF. In nucleotides, the CDR3 is TGCGCCAGCACCGGGAGGCTAGCGGGGGACGGGGCCAACGTCCTGACTTTC. The rearrangement joins TRBV5-1 to TRBJ2-6, with 10 nucleotides matching TRBD2. The germline V gene has CDR1 SGHRS and CDR2 YFSETQ. V gave up 6 bases and J gave up 4 bases; unmatched junction bases: 10. This CDR3 is 17 amino acids long.

The chain recombines TRBV4-1 with TRBJ1-1; D unclear. Germline values: CDR1 MGHRA, CDR2 YSYEKL. With 3 bases removed from V and 0 bases from J, the gap between germline ends came to 11 bases. CDR3 length: 15 residues. CDR3 residues: CASSQPRSMNTEAFF. The CDR3 DNA follows: TGCGCCAGCAGCCAGCCCCGGAGTATGAACACTGAAGCTTTCTTT.

This clone was recorded a few times. The J gene is TRBJ1-3, the V gene TRBV9; a weak D match, TRBD1 (5 bases). Between the trimmed V and J ends, which lost 1 base and 4 bases, there was a span of 15 bases. The CDR3 spans 16 residues. CDR1 SGDLS and CDR2 YYNGEE come from the germline V gene. The chain's CDR3 is CASSVRGGNQGNTIYF. The CDR3 DNA reads as TGTGCCAGCAGCGTAAGGGGCGGCAACCAAGGAAACACCATATATTTT.

This rearrangement joins TRBV7-2 to TRBJ1-5; possible D gene TRBD1, 5 bases. The germline V gene has CDR1 SGHTA and CDR2 FQGNSA. Trimming took 4 bases from V and 3 from J, leaving 13 bases between them. The CDR3 sequence is 15 residues long. CDR3 region: CASSSRVSTNQPQHF. CDR3 nucleotide sequence: TGTGCCAGCAGCTCCAGGGTTAGCACCAATCAGCCCCAGCATTTT.

This clone is a singleton in its sample. The chain links TRBV6-5 to TRBJ1-4, with D unclear. Trimming shortened V by 8 bases and J by 8 bases, and 18 bases separated the two germline ends. This CDR3 is built from 14 residues. Germline V CDR1 and CDR2: MNHEY, SVGAGI. For the CDR3, the DNA is TGTGCCAGCCTCGTAGCTGCCTCCAACGAAAAACTGTTTTTT. Protein sequence: CASLVAASNEKLFF.

The chain carries TRBV12-5 and TRBJ2-2; 7 bases agree with TRBD1. Germline V gene data show CDR1 as LGHNT and CDR2 as FRNRAP. V lost 3 bases, J lost 3 bases, and 10 bases stayed unmatched. This CDR3 has 17 residues. The CDR3 loop is CASGFSTTGLDTGELFF. CDR3 in DNA: TGTGCTAGTGGTTTCAGCACGACAGGGCTGGACACCGGGGAGCTGTTTTTT.

CDR3 in DNA: TGTGCCAGCAGCGCCTCCATCACAGGGGTCCCTCACAATGAGCAGTTCTTC. Its protein product is CASSASITGVPHNEQFF. V is TRBV9 and J is TRBJ2-1, with 7 bases lining up with TRBD1. V shed 3 bases, J shed 5 bases, and the junction held 14 bases outside the gene matches. The germline gives CDR1 SGDLS, CDR2 YYNGEE. This CDR3 is 17 amino acids long.

This clone was picked up a small number of times. This rearrangement joins TRBV5-1 to TRBJ2-7; TRBD1 might be the D (6 bases). Germline CDR1 and CDR2: SGHRS and YFSETQ. The length of the CDR3 is 15 residues. The V end lost 4 bases, the J end lost 2 bases, and 16 bases lay between the germline ends. The CDR3 region is CASSQNRATPYEQYF. The CDR3 DNA reads as TGCGCCAGCAGCCAGAACAGGGCGACCCCCTACGAGCAGTACTTC.

The rearrangement joins TRBV12-3 or TRBV12-4 to TRBJ2-7, with D possibly TRBD1 on 5 matching bases. The CDR3 sequence is 12 residues long. V lost 6 bases and J lost 5, with 11 bases in between. The CDR3 sequence is CASSKGSHEQYF. The CDR3 DNA reads TGTGCCAGCAGCAAGGGGTCCCACGAGCAGTACTTC.

This clone appeared once. This rearrangement joins TRBV2 to TRBJ2-5, with TRBD1 identical over 7 bases. J was trimmed by 2 bases and V by 11 bases; bases with no gene match: 8. Per germline, CDR1 SNHLY and CDR2 FYNNEI. This CDR3 is 13 amino acids long. The CDR3 nucleotides read TGTGCCGGCGGACAGGCCACACAAGAGACCCAGTACTTC. As protein: CAGGQATQETQYF.

CDR3 DNA sequence: TGTGCCAGCAGCCCGGACAGGGGGCACGAGACCCAGTACTTC. This sequence encodes CASSPDRGHETQYF. The chain joins TRBV7-3 to TRBJ2-5, with 11 bases that match TRBD1. Germline V lookup: CDR1 SGHTA, CDR2 FQGTGA. This CDR3 contains 14 residues. Losses at the gene ends were 5 bases for V and 5 bases for J; bases not matched to a gene: 4.

The V and J genes are TRBV19 and TRBJ1-4; 7 nucleotides align to TRBD1. The CDR3 runs to 15 residues. Germline-derived CDR1 and CDR2 are LNHDA and SQIVND (reference sequence). V dropped 5 bases and J dropped 13; count of bases not matched to a gene: 16. Written as DNA, the CDR3 is TGTGCCAGTAGTCAAACACGGGACAGTCAAGGAGTACTGTTTTTT. It specifies CASSQTRDSQGVLFF.

This rearrangement joins TRBV19 to TRBJ1-1; D uncertain. The CDR3 is 12 amino acids. V dropped 3 bases and J dropped 7 bases, with 9 bases sitting between them. In germline, CDR1 is LNHDA, CDR2 SQIVND (reference sequence). CDR3 DNA: TGTGCCAGTAGTATCGTGGGAGGTGAAGCTTTCTTT. It codes for CASSIVGGEAFF.

CDR3 protein: CSVKRNEKLFF. The CDR3 DNA sequence: TGCAGTGTTAAGCGGAATGAAAAACTGTTTTTT. The chain carries TRBV20-1 and TRBJ1-4; no clear D gene. The V end lost 7 bases, the J end lost 5 bases, and 8 bases lay between the germline ends. The CDR3 is 11 residues long. Germline V CDR1 and CDR2: DFQATT, SNEGSKA (reference sequence).

This clone was counted a single time. The rearrangement joins TRBV11-2 to TRBJ1-2, with D maybe TRBD1 (5 bases). Germline V CDR1 and CDR2: SGHAT, FQNNGV. V lost 1 base and J 8 bases, leaving 11 bases between the germline ends. The CDR3 totals 13 residues. The CDR3: CASSLAGSGGYTF. The CDR3 DNA sequence: TGTGCCAGCAGCTTAGCAGGGTCCGGGGGCTACACCTTC.

This clone was detected once. The chain uses TRBV3-1 (or the pseudogene TRBV3-2) and TRBJ1-5; no firm D call. The length of the CDR3 is 15 residues. Germline V gene lookup returns CDR1 LGHDT and CDR2 YNNKEL (reference sequence). Trimming shortened V by 2 bases and J by 7 bases, and 15 bases separated the two germline ends. This CDR3 is CASSQSVAPIQPQHF. CDR3 nucleotide sequence: TGTGCCAGCAGCCAATCGGTAGCTCCGATACAGCCCCAGCATTTT.

The chain recombines TRBV18 with TRBJ1-2, with D possibly being TRBD1 (6 bases). This CDR3 comprises 14 residues. CDR1 and CDR2 from the germline V gene are KGHSH and LQKENI. Between the trimmed V and J ends, which lost 2 bases and 4 bases, there was a span of 11 bases. Here the CDR3 reads CASSPGGVGYGYTF. CDR3 DNA sequence: TGTGCCAGCTCACCAGGGGGCGTGGGCTATGGCTACACCTTC.

This rearrangement joins TRBV7-9 to TRBJ1-1; TRBD1 agrees at 7 bases. In germline, CDR1 is SEHNR, CDR2 FQNEAQ (reference sequence). The CDR3 loop spans 16 amino acids. Unmatched junction bases numbered 12, after V lost 5 bases and J lost 3 bases. The DNA for the CDR3 is TGTGCCAGCAGCCACCGGACAGGTTTGATTCACACTGAAGCTTTCTTT. Amino acids: CASSHRTGLIHTEAFF.

The J gene is TRBJ1-2, the V gene TRBV5-6; the D gene is possibly TRBD1 (6 bases). From germline, CDR1 is SGHDT and CDR2 YYEEEE. The CDR3 is 14 residues long. V lost 4 bases to trimming and J lost 4 bases, with 14 bases between them. CDR3 sequence (DNA): TGTGCCAGCAGCCTCAACAGGGTTCTCTATGGCTACACCTTC. Translated: CASSLNRVLYGYTF.

J is TRBJ1-6 and V is TRBV9; the D is unclear. With 4 bases removed from V and 4 bases from J, the gap between germline ends came to 9 bases. The CDR3 sequence is 14 residues long. Per the germline V gene, CDR1 is SGDLS and CDR2 is YYNGEE. Here the CDR3 DNA reads TGTGCCAGCAGCCCTCAGGTTTATAATTCACCCCTCCACTTT. Its translation is CASSPQVYNSPLHF.

The genes are TRBV5-1 and TRBJ2-3; D not certain. Germline loops: CDR1 SGHRS, CDR2 YFSETQ. The CDR3 length is 14 residues. Trimming took off 2 bases at V and 2 bases at J, with 9 bases between the two ends. CDR3 nucleotides: TGCGCCAGCAGCTTATCGACTTCCACAGATACGCAGTATTTT. Protein sequence: CASSLSTSTDTQYF. The variable domain in full, completed from reference TRBV5-1 and TRBJ2-3, reads KAGVTQTPRYLIKTRGQQVTLSCSPISGHRSVSWYQQTPGQGLQFLFEYFSETQRNKGNFPGRFSGRQFSNSRSEMNVSTLELGDSALYLCASSLSTSTDTQYFGPGTRLTVL.